A selection of T cell receptor beta chains follows, all from one sample in a study of T cells in Graves' hyperthyroidism and ophthalmopathy. MiXCR, applied by TCRdb to the multiplex PCR reads, yields one record per CDR3 protein. The data hold roughly 420,000 distinct CDR3 sequences, with more than 15% observed a single time. Sequenced: blood. The origin of the receptors is a woman aged 18-29 years with Graves' hyperthyroidism. The CDR3 runs from the conserved cysteine through the conserved F or W. The order of the fields is J gene, D gene, clone size, V gene, CDR3 protein, CDR3 DNA. The D gene is left open where the match is weak. Only part of the rows carry a size: once, few, many, or a class if the clone is expanded.

J gene: TRBJ2-3
D gene: TRBD2
clone size: many
V gene: TRBV12-3/TRBV12-4
CDR3 protein: CASSSAGATDTQYF
CDR3 DNA: TGTGCCAGCAGTTCAGCGGGAGCCACAGATACGCAGTATTTT

J gene: TRBJ1-5
D gene: TRBD1
clone size: few
V gene: TRBV19
CDR3 protein: CASKDRVDQPQHF
CDR3 DNA: TGTGCCAGTAAGGACAGGGTTGACCAGCCCCAGCATTTT

J gene: TRBJ1-1
D gene: .
clone size: few
V gene: TRBV19
CDR3 protein: CASLVGTTEAFF
CDR3 DNA: TGTGCCAGTCTCGTCGGGACCACTGAAGCTTTCTTT

J gene: TRBJ2-7
D gene: TRBD2
clone size: many
V gene: TRBV4-3
CDR3 protein: CASSQRGSGGVYEQYF
CDR3 DNA: TGCGCCAGCAGCCAGAGGGGGAGCGGGGGGGTCTACGAGCAGTACTTC

J gene: TRBJ1-5
D gene: .
clone size: few
V gene: TRBV7-2
CDR3 protein: CASSFLDRLDQPQHF
CDR3 DNA: TGTGCCAGCAGCTTTTTGGACAGACTCGATCAGCCCCAGCATTTT

J gene: TRBJ2-5
D gene: .
clone size: many
V gene: TRBV10-3
CDR3 protein: CAISESPGSTETQYF
CDR3 DNA: TGTGCCATCAGTGAGTCGCCAGGAAGCACGGAGACCCAGTACTTC

J gene: TRBJ2-7
D gene: .
clone size: .
V gene: TRBV5-6
CDR3 protein: CASSLYRSSYEQYF
CDR3 DNA: TGTGCCAGCAGCCTATACAGGAGCTCCTACGAGCAGTACTTC

J gene: TRBJ1-2
D gene: .
clone size: many
V gene: TRBV6-1
CDR3 protein: CASSEHLAGVTYGYTF
CDR3 DNA: TGTGCCAGCAGTGAACACTTGGCAGGCGTGACCTATGGCTACACCTTC

J gene: TRBJ1-1
D gene: .
clone size: many
V gene: TRBV27
CDR3 protein: CASSLSPLNEAFF
CDR3 DNA: TGTGCCAGCAGTTTATCACCTCTCAATGAAGCTTTCTTT

J gene: TRBJ1-2
D gene: TRBD1
clone size: many
V gene: TRBV11-3
CDR3 protein: CASSSTGDYGYTF
CDR3 DNA: TGTGCCAGCAGCTCGACAGGGGACTATGGCTACACCTTC

J gene: TRBJ1-5
D gene: .
clone size: many
V gene: TRBV2
CDR3 protein: CASRSSRVLNQPQHF
CDR3 DNA: TGTGCCAGCAGATCGTCCCGGGTGCTAAATCAGCCCCAGCATTTT

J gene: TRBJ1-6
D gene: TRBD1
clone size: few
V gene: TRBV12-3/TRBV12-4
CDR3 protein: CASSHTGDNSPLHF
CDR3 DNA: TGTGCCAGCAGCCATACAGGGGATAATTCACCCCTCCACTTT

J gene: TRBJ2-3
D gene: .
clone size: .
V gene: TRBV12-3/TRBV12-4
CDR3 protein: CTSSLRTDTQYF
CDR3 DNA: TGTACCAGCAGTTTACGGACAGATACGCAGTATTTT

J gene: TRBJ1-1
D gene: .
clone size: many
V gene: TRBV18
CDR3 protein: CASSPAQGTEAFF
CDR3 DNA: TGTGCCAGCTCACCGGCGCAGGGAACTGAAGCTTTCTTT

J gene: TRBJ2-1
D gene: TRBD1
clone size: .
V gene: TRBV7-9
CDR3 protein: CASSMRQGNSYNEQFF
CDR3 DNA: TGTGCCAGCAGCATGAGACAGGGGAACTCCTACAATGAGCAGTTCTTC

J gene: TRBJ1-1
D gene: .
clone size: many
V gene: TRBV20-1
CDR3 protein: CSAYQQGQMNTEAFF
CDR3 DNA: TGCAGTGCCTACCAACAAGGACAGATGAACACTGAAGCTTTCTTT

J gene: TRBJ2-1
D gene: TRBD2
clone size: .
V gene: TRBV5-1
CDR3 protein: CASSISGATSYNEQFF
CDR3 DNA: TGCGCCAGCAGCATTAGCGGGGCGACCTCCTACAATGAGCAGTTCTTC

J gene: TRBJ2-5
D gene: .
clone size: few
V gene: TRBV4-2
CDR3 protein: CASSQDPRPGLEETQYF
CDR3 DNA: TGTGCCAGCAGCCAAGATCCCCGTCCGGGCTTGGAAGAGACCCAGTACTTC

J gene: TRBJ1-1
D gene: .
clone size: few
V gene: TRBV6-1
CDR3 protein: CASSINSEAFF
CDR3 DNA: TGTGCCAGCAGCATTAACAGTGAAGCTTTCTTT

J gene: TRBJ1-5
D gene: TRBD1
clone size: many
V gene: TRBV6-1
CDR3 protein: CASSFEGASGNQPQHF
CDR3 DNA: TGTGCCAGCAGTTTCGAGGGGGCGAGTGGCAATCAGCCCCAGCATTTT

J gene: TRBJ1-2
D gene: .
clone size: many
V gene: TRBV20-1
CDR3 protein: CSALGGGNGYTF
CDR3 DNA: TGCAGTGCCCTTGGAGGGGGAAATGGCTACACCTTC

J gene: TRBJ1-1
D gene: .
clone size: .
V gene: TRBV29-1
CDR3 protein: CSVLGPGNTEAFF
CDR3 DNA: TGCAGCGTTCTGGGGCCAGGGAACACTGAAGCTTTCTTT

J gene: TRBJ2-5
D gene: .
clone size: many
V gene: TRBV20-1
CDR3 protein: CSAKTTGTQYF
CDR3 DNA: TGCAGTGCTAAGACGACGGGGACCCAGTACTTC

J gene: TRBJ1-1
D gene: .
clone size: many
V gene: TRBV5-1
CDR3 protein: CASSRGARNTEAFF
CDR3 DNA: TGCGCCAGCAGCCGGGGGGCGAGGAACACTGAAGCTTTCTTT

J gene: TRBJ2-3
D gene: TRBD2
clone size: few
V gene: TRBV20-1
CDR3 protein: CSASPGVLAGGADTQYF
CDR3 DNA: TGCAGTGCTAGCCCCGGGGTGCTAGCGGGGGGCGCAGATACGCAGTATTTT

J gene: TRBJ2-1
D gene: TRBD1
clone size: few
V gene: TRBV19
CDR3 protein: CASSIASGQYNEQFF
CDR3 DNA: TGTGCCAGTAGTATCGCTTCGGGACAGTACAATGAGCAGTTCTTC

J gene: TRBJ2-3
D gene: .
clone size: many
V gene: TRBV6-1
CDR3 protein: CASSDPGYTDTQYF
CDR3 DNA: TGTGCCAGCAGTGACCCCGGCTACACAGATACGCAGTATTTT

J gene: TRBJ1-1
D gene: .
clone size: many
V gene: TRBV11-2
CDR3 protein: CASSFGLSRQNTEAFF
CDR3 DNA: TGTGCCAGCAGCTTCGGATTGAGTCGACAGAACACTGAAGCTTTCTTT

J gene: TRBJ2-6
D gene: TRBD1
clone size: many
V gene: TRBV11-3
CDR3 protein: CASSPDRSSGANVLTF
CDR3 DNA: TGTGCCAGCAGCCCGGACAGGAGCTCTGGGGCCAACGTCCTGACTTTC

J gene: TRBJ2-1
D gene: TRBD2
clone size: .
V gene: TRBV2
CDR3 protein: CASRERGGRYNEQFF
CDR3 DNA: TGTGCCAGCAGAGAGCGGGGGGGCCGTTACAATGAGCAGTTCTTC

J gene: TRBJ2-7
D gene: TRBD1
clone size: many
V gene: TRBV7-2
CDR3 protein: CASSLRTGRGRGYEQYF
CDR3 DNA: TGTGCCAGCAGCCTCAGGACAGGAAGGGGACGCGGCTACGAGCAGTACTTC

J gene: TRBJ1-6
D gene: .
clone size: many
V gene: TRBV6-5
CDR3 protein: CASSYARGNSPLHF
CDR3 DNA: TGTGCCAGCAGTTACGCTCGAGGCAATTCACCCCTCCACTTT

J gene: TRBJ1-2
D gene: TRBD1
clone size: .
V gene: TRBV29-1
CDR3 protein: CSVGGGQADYGYTF
CDR3 DNA: TGCAGCGTTGGGGGGGGACAGGCCGACTATGGCTACACCTTC

J gene: TRBJ1-5
D gene: .
clone size: .
V gene: TRBV28
CDR3 protein: CASSPARRNLGNQPQHF
CDR3 DNA: TGTGCCAGCAGTCCGGCCAGACGGAATCTAGGGAATCAGCCCCAGCATTTT

J gene: TRBJ2-7
D gene: TRBD1
clone size: many
V gene: TRBV5-1
CDR3 protein: CASSGLGQVSSEQYF
CDR3 DNA: TGCGCCAGCAGCGGGCTCGGACAGGTGTCCTCCGAGCAGTACTTC

J gene: TRBJ2-1
D gene: TRBD2
clone size: .
V gene: TRBV7-2
CDR3 protein: CASSQAGVGAEQFF
CDR3 DNA: TGTGCCAGCAGCCAAGCGGGAGTCGGAGCTGAGCAGTTCTTC

J gene: TRBJ1-6
D gene: .
clone size: few
V gene: TRBV7-9
CDR3 protein: CASSYREDNSPLHF
CDR3 DNA: TGTGCCAGCAGCTACCGGGAAGATAATTCACCCCTCCACTTT